A selection of T cell receptor beta chains follows, all from one sample in a study of T-cell reconstitution after alpha-beta-depleted transplantation in children. TCRdb fed the PCR reads into MiXCR, producing one record per CDR3 protein. The sample includes more than 150,000 distinct CDR3 sequences, 6% to 7% seen only once; the top ten take around 3%. Source: PBMCs from the stem cell graft donor, taken from the stem cell graft. The receptors originated from a human donor who donated a stem cell graft to a child with Wiskott-Aldrich syndrome. Each CDR3 is given with its conserved first and last residue. D genes are given only for firm matches. The listing skips clone size in some rows; elsewhere it reads once, few, many or a size class.

J,D,size,V,DNA,CDR3
TRBJ1-1,-,many,TRBV2,TGTGCCAGCAGTCTAGGACCTGAGACTTTCTTT,CASSLGPETFF
TRBJ2-1,-,many,TRBV3-1,TGTGCCAGCAGCCAAGACCCGCTAGTCCCCTCGGATGAGCAGTTCTTC,CASSQDPLVPSDEQFF
TRBJ2-1,TRBD2,few,TRBV27,TGTGCCAGCAGTTTCCGCGGGGGGCTCTACAATGAGCAGTTCTTC,CASSFRGGLYNEQFF
TRBJ2-3,TRBD2,many,TRBV6-5,TGTGCCAGCAGTTACTTGGCGGGAGGCACAGATACGCAGTATTTT,CASSYLAGGTDTQYF
TRBJ1-5,-,many,TRBV7-2,TGTGCCAGCAGCTTCGGATATCAGCCCCAGCATTTT,CASSFGYQPQHF
TRBJ1-2,TRBD1,many,TRBV25-1,TGTGCCAGCAGTGACCACCGGACAGGGAGCGGCTACACCTTC,CASSDHRTGSGYTF
TRBJ2-2,-,many,TRBV5-6,TGTGCCAGCAGCTTCGAGGGATACACCGGGGAGCTGTTTTTT,CASSFEGYTGELFF
TRBJ2-5,-,many,TRBV5-1,TGCGCCAGCAGCTATACAGTACAAGAGACCCAGTACTTC,CASSYTVQETQYF
TRBJ2-1,-,many,TRBV5-1,TGCGCCAGCAGCTCCCGACAGGACTCCTACGAGCAGTTCTTC,CASSSRQDSYEQFF
TRBJ2-1,-,many,TRBV5-1,TGCGCCAGCAGCCAGGGGACGAGTGGCGATGAGCAGTTCTTC,CASSQGTSGDEQFF
TRBJ1-5,TRBD1,many,TRBV12-3/TRBV12-4,TGTGCCAGCATACAGGGGGGGGGCAATCAGCCCCAGCATTTT,CASIQGGGNQPQHF
TRBJ2-6,TRBD1,many,TRBV20-1,TGCAGTGCTAGTCCCGCTTTTGGACAGGGAGAATCTGGGGCCAACGTCCTGACTTTC,CSASPAFGQGESGANVLTF
TRBJ2-1,TRBD1,many,TRBV12-3/TRBV12-4,TGTGCCAGCAGGGCCCGGGACAGCCCCAACAATGAGCAGTTCTTC,CASRARDSPNNEQFF
TRBJ2-7,-,many,TRBV5-1,TGCGCCAGCAGCTTGGTGCAGGGTCTCTCCTACGAGCAGTACTTC,CASSLVQGLSYEQYF
TRBJ1-2,-,many,TRBV10-3,TGTGCCATCAGTAACTCGCTCGAAGCAGATTCCGTTCCAGCGTACTATGGCTACACCTTC,CAISNSLEADSVPAYYGYTF
TRBJ2-1,TRBD1,-,TRBV27,TGTGCCAGCAGTCCCTCGACAGGGTTCTATGAGCAGTTCTTC,CASSPSTGFYEQFF
TRBJ2-1,TRBD1,many,TRBV5-1,TGCGCCAGCAGCTTGGCGGGACAGGGGGGTCTCTACAATGAGCAGTTCTTC,CASSLAGQGGLYNEQFF
TRBJ2-1,-,many,TRBV25-1,TGTGCCAGCAGTGAACCCGAGTCCTACAATGAGCAGTTCTTC,CASSEPESYNEQFF
TRBJ2-1,-,many,TRBV18,TGTGCCAGCTCACCTCGGTCTAGGGGAAATGAGCAGTTCTTC,CASSPRSRGNEQFF
TRBJ2-7,-,many,TRBV10-3,TGTGCCATCAGTGAGTCCGGGGGAACCTACGAGCAGTACTTC,CAISESGGTYEQYF
TRBJ2-5,-,many,TRBV7-2,TGTGCCAGCACCACAGGTGGAATTGGGGAGACCCAGTACTTC,CASTTGGIGETQYF
TRBJ1-1,TRBD1,few,TRBV2,TGTGCCAGCAGTGCCTCCGGGACAGGGACTCGGAGCACTGAAGCTTTCTTT,CASSASGTGTRSTEAFF
TRBJ2-3,TRBD1,-,TRBV3-1,TGTGCCAGCACGGAACGTGAGGGGGCGGCAGATACGCAGTATTTT,CASTEREGAADTQYF
TRBJ1-6,TRBD1,many,TRBV12-3/TRBV12-4,TGTGCCAGCAGTCTCAGACAGGGGGCTTCACCCCTCCACTTT,CASSLRQGASPLHF
TRBJ2-3,TRBD1,many,TRBV5-1,TGCGCCAGCAGCTTTGAATTAAGGGGGCACTTCACAGATACGCAGTATTTT,CASSFELRGHFTDTQYF
TRBJ1-1,-,many,TRBV5-1,TGCGCCAGCAGCCACTTTGGAGTGAACACTGAAGCTTTCTTT,CASSHFGVNTEAFF
TRBJ2-1,TRBD2,many,TRBV20-1,TGCAGTGCTAGTGGCCTAGCGGAAAAGTACAATGAGCAGTTCTTC,CSASGLAEKYNEQFF
TRBJ1-1,-,many,TRBV29-1,TGCAGCGTTGTATACAGGAACACTGAAGCTTTCTTT,CSVVYRNTEAFF
TRBJ1-3,-,-,TRBV29-1,TGCAGCGCCTCCGGACTGGTGGGGGGAAACACCATATATTTT,CSASGLVGGNTIYF
TRBJ2-1,TRBD1,many,TRBV12-3/TRBV12-4,TGTGCCAGCAGTTTATACGCGGGACAGGGATACAATGAGCAGTTCTTC,CASSLYAGQGYNEQFF
TRBJ2-5,TRBD1,many,TRBV9,TGTGCCAGCAGCGTAGAAGTTGGGACAGGGGCTTTCATTGGGGAGACCCAGTACTTC,CASSVEVGTGAFIGETQYF
TRBJ2-3,-,-,TRBV5-4,TGTGCCAGCAGCTTGCGGATGAGGAGCACAGATACGCAGTATTTT,CASSLRMRSTDTQYF